The TCR beta chain under discussion was sequenced for a study of identical twins. Each CDR3 protein gets one entry after TCRdb re-called the 5' RACE reads with MiXCR. The sample holds roughly 720,000 distinct CDR3 sequences, about 20% seen once. The CDR3 spans 12 residues. CDR1 and CDR2 (germline): SQVTM, ANQGSEA. Deletions cut 6 bases from V and 6 bases from J, with 13 bases between. These same data were also listed under a study on T cells expressing NK-cell markers. According to that study: Several experiments confined sorting to alpha-beta TCR T cells with an anti-gamma-delta TCR antibody. NKG2C+ dominant clonotypes from 5 to 7 donors made up roughly 1.0-8% of CD8+ T cells. In a handful of donors, dominant clonotypes made up about 28.3-65% of CD3+CD56-NKG2C+ cells.

The sequence was collected from a young woman in good health. Sequencing was carried out using PBMCs. The gene calls are TRBV29-1 and TRBJ2-3; D is perhaps TRBD2 (5 bases). This chain's CDR3 is CSVPEVRDTQYF. The CDR3 nucleotides are TGCAGCGTGCCGGAGGTGCGGGATACGCAGTATTTT.